The clone carrying this T cell receptor (beta chain) was seen many times. What it recognizes is unknown. The sample is drawn from a study of CD8 T cells in ankylosing spondylitis. General study findings and limits: Reports say disease-linked clones showed up significantly more in matched ankylosing spondylitis synovial fluid. In ankylosing spondylitis blood, a motif of roughly eight highly homologous TCR beta variants appeared characteristic.

In TCRdb, the 5' RACE reads were re-called with MiXCR into one record per CDR3 protein. The repertoire holds about 200,000 distinct CDR3 sequences, with approximately 7.4% as singletons. The source is a male donor with ankylosing spondylitis. The sample was blood, either unsorted or a sorted T cell fraction (not recorded which).

The CDR3 spells CASSPARGNYGYTF. CDR3 DNA sequence: TGTGCCAGTAGTCCAGCTAGAGGGAACTATGGCTACACCTTC. This rearrangement joins TRBV19 to TRBJ1-2; no definite D call. The CDR3 is made up of 14 amino acids. V lost 5 bases, J lost 2 bases, and 12 bases lay in between. Germline loops: CDR1 LNHDA, CDR2 SQIVND (reference sequence).